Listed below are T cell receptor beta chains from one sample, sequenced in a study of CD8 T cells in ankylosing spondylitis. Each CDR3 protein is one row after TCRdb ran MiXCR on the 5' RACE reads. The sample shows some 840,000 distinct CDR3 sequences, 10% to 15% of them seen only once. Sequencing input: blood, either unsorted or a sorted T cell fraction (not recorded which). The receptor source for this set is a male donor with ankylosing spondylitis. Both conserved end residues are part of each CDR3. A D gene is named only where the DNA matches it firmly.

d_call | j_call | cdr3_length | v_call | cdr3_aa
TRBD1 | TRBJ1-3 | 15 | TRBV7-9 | CASSWQGVSGNTIYF
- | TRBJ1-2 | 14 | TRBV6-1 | CASSDNSYYYGYTF
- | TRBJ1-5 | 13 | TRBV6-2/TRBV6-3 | CASRRDGNQPQHF
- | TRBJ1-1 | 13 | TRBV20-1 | CSASFGLDTEAFF
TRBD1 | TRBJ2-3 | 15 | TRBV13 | CASSPRQGLTDTQYF
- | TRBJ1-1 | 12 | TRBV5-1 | CASREGGTEAFF
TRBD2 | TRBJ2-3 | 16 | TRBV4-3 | CASSQGGGPQPDTQYF
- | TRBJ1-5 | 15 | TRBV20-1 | CSARDRRGSGQPQHF
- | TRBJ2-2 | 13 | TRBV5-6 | CASSRYRTGELFF
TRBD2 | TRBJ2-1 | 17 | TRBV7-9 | CASSSAFGGGADNEQFF
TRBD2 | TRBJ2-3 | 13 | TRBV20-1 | CSAPTSGRDTQYF
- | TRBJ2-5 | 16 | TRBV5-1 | CASSLEVGVTRETQYF
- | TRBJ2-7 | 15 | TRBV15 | CATSRTKTGGNEQYF
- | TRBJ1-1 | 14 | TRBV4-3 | CASSQENRNTEAFF
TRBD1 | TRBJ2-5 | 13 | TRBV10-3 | CANRRGPGETQYF
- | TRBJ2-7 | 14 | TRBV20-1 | CSASSEVRPYEQYF
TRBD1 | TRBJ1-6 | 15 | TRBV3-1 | CASRDSPNDNSPLHF
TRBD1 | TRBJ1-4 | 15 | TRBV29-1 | CSVEAQGATNEKLFF
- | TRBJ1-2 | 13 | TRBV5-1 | CASSSGGNYGYTF
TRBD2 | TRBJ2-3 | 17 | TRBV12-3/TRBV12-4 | CASSLTGLADPTDTQYF
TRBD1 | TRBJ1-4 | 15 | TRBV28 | CASSSPGQGFEKLFF
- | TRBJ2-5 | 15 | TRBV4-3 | CASSQGGATQETQYF
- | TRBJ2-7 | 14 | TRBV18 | CASSPARHSYEQYF
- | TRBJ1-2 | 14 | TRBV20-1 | CSARDSRELGGYTF
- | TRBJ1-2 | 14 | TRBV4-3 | CASSQDRGILRYTF
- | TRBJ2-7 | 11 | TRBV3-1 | CASSQGTVQYF
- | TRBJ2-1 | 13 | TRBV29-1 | CSVEWGGYNEQFF
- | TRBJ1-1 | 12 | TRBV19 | CASSWRGSEAFF
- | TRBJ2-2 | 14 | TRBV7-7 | CASSFATNTGELFF
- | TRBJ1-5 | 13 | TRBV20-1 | CSARRYSNQPQHF
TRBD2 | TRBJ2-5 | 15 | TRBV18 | CASSPPSSGRMAQYF
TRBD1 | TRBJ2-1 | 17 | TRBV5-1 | CASSLGGLRQGPNEQFF
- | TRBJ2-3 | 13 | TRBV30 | CAWSVRVLDTQYF
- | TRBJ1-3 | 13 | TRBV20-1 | CSASRGGGNTIYF
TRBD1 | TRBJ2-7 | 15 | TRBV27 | CASRNPGQGMYEQYF
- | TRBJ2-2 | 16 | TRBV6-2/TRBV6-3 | CASSYQGLSNTGELFF
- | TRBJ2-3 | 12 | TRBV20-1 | CSALDNADTQYF
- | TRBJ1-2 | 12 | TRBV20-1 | CSARLRTGGYTF
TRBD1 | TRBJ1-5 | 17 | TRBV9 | CASSKGTGAYSNQPQHF
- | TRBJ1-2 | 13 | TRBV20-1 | CSANWAVRYGYTF
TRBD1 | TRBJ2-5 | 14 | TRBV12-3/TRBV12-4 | CASSLRQGQETQYF
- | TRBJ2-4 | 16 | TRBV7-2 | CASSLAWGGAKNIQYF
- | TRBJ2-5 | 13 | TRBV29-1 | CSVEDRMKETQYF
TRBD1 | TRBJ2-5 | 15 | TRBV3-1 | CASSEKNRGLETQYF
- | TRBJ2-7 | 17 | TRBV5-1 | CASSLAAGAGMTYEQYF
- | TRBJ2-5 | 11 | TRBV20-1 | CSAKIRETQYF
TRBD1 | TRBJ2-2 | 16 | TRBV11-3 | CASSWLTGKGTGELFF
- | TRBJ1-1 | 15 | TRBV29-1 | CSVAVSSSMNTEAFF
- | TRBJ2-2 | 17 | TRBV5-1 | CASRLVRDTANTGELFF
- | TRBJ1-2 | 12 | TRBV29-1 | CSVGDPGYGYTF
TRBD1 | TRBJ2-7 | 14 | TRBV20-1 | CSARDWTGIYEQYF
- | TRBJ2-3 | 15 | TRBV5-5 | CASSPRQFGADTQYF